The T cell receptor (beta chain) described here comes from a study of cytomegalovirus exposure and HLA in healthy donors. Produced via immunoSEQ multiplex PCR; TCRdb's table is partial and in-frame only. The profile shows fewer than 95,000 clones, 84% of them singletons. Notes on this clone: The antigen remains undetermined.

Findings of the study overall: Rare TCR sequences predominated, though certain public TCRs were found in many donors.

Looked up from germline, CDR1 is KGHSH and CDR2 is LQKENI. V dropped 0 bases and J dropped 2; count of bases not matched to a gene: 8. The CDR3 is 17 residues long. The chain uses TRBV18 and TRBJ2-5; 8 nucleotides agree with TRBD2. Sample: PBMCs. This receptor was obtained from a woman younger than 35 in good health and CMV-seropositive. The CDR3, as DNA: TGTGCCAGCTCACCACCCTGGGATAGCGGGGTGCAAGAGACCCAGTACTTC. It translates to CASSPPWDSGVQETQYF.